This T cell receptor (beta chain) was recovered during a study of cytomegalovirus exposure and HLA in healthy donors. Study findings and constraints: Analysis was performed later, and it showed HLA-associated TCR beta chains to be more clonally expanded than equally common others. The listing of 160 or so TCR beta chains classed them as cytomegalovirus-associated.

CDR3 length: 15 residues. The V end was cut by 0 bases, the J end by 5 bases, with 14 bases between. CDR1 is SGHNT, CDR2 YENEEA, per germline. Comments on this clone: No antigen is known for it.

Primers: 60 Vbeta forward and 13 Jbeta reverse. The method was immunoSEQ multiplex PCR; TCRdb's version includes in-frame clones alone and lacks a portion of them. Here the sample spans fewer than 250,000 clones, around 75% being singletons. The chain joins TRBV11-3 to TRBJ2-7; D perhaps matches TRBD2 (6 bases). This clonotype was sampled from a woman aged 30 to 39 in good health and CMV-seronegative. The sample taken for sequencing was PBMCs. The CDR3 loop is CASSLERGRMDEQYF. CDR3 sequence (DNA): TGTGCCAGCAGCTTAGAAAGAGGGAGGATGGACGAGCAGTACTTC.